The T cell receptor beta chain under discussion was sequenced for a study of breast tumors, draining lymph nodes, adjacent tissues. General observations from the study: Tumors had less TCR diversity than lymph nodes, more than nontumor tissue. Tumor T cell lymph node origin was a supported hypothesis, not proven. Luminal-like breast cancer showed significantly greater tumor-nontumor repertoire similarity than basal-like breast cancer did. The data were judged consistent with most tumor T cells coming from lymph node and expanding in tumor.

Germline V lookup: CDR1 SGHAT, CDR2 FQDESV (reference sequence). The CDR3 consists of 12 residues. TCRdb re-called the multiplex PCR reads with MiXCR, one entry per CDR3 protein. The sample includes 9,500 to 12,000 distinct CDR3 sequences, less than 60% of them seen just once. This clonotype has a handful of counts. Its antigen remains unidentified. The junction does not match germline at one end; this may be a read error. This TCR was recovered from a female donor with breast cancer. Some clones in this sample may be carry-over from other donors' samples. Source material: breast tumor tissue. The chain combines TRBV11-1 with TRBJ2-7; D gene uncertain. The CDR3 DNA follows: TGCGCCAGCAGCCGCACGTTGGACGAGCAGTACTTC. As protein: CASSRTLDEQYF.